This entry lists 29 T cell receptor delta chains sequenced from one sample in a study of γδ T cells in repeated Plasmodium falciparum infection. Flow sorting of PBMC yielded separate Vgamma9/Vdelta2+ and Vdelta2-negative gammadelta T cell populations for bulk repertoire analysis. TCRdb re-identified clones in the multiplex PCR reads via CATT. The sample has 50,000 or so delta-chain clones; roughly 1.6% are singletons. What was sequenced was gamma-delta T cells from blood. The origin of the receptors is a pool of human donors (malaria-infected and uninfected, not separated).

A word on this clone: A far larger clone is one nucleotide away, so this likely arose from a read error. Other DNA sequences from this sample encode an identical CDR3 as well. This chain uses TRDV1 with TRDJ1, with D tentatively TRDD2 (5 bases). The ends were cut back, 8 bases at V and 2 bases at J, with 21 bases in the middle. CDR1 TSWWSYY and CDR2 QGS come from the germline V gene. The CDR3 runs to 16 residues. This chain's CDR3 is CALLKGWPSGTDKLIF. The CDR3 DNA is TGTGCTCTTCTAAAGGGGTGGCCTTCAGGAACCGATAAACTCATCTTT.

In the case of this clone: The protein that TCRdb holds for this DNA derives from a much larger clone and differs from the translated DNA at residue 3, which likely indicates a read error; the protein shown here is translated from the DNA. J is TRDJ1 and V is TRDV1; 10 bases agree with TRDD3. No J segment appears in TCRdb, so it was assigned here by matching the sequence to germline. The trim removed 11 bases at V and 0 bases at J, leaving 12 bases unmatched. Germline V gives CDR1 TSWWSYY, CDR2 QGS. The CDR3 has 16 residues. The CDR3 bases are TGTGCTTCAAGAACTGGGGGATTGGTGTACACCGATAAACTCATCTTT. It specifies CASRTGGLVYTDKLIF.

Remarks on this clone: For this DNA, TCRdb reports the protein of a much larger clone, which diverges at residue 5, most likely from a read error; the protein presented here is translated directly from the DNA. The CDR3 DNA follows: TGTGCTCTTGGGAGGGGCTCGTACACCGATAAACTCATCTTT. The encoded protein is CALGRGSYTDKLIF. This chain joins TRDV1 and TRDJ1, with D hard to call. There are 14 residues in the CDR3. Germline CDR1 is TSWWSYY and CDR2 is QGS. Trimming took 5 bases from V and 0 from J, leaving 10 bases between them.

In the case of this clone: Translating this DNA gives a protein that differs at residue 7 from the TCRdb one, which belongs to a much larger clone; a read error is likely, and the protein shown is this translation. This chain links TRDV3 with TRDJ1; 7 nucleotides match TRDD3. The J gene is absent in TCRdb and was assigned here via DNA matching to germline. This CDR3 contains 13 residues. Germline CDR1 reads TVYSNPD; CDR2 reads GDNSRS (reference sequence). J gave up 1 base and V 5 bases, and 7 bases lay outside the gene matches. This chain's CDR3 is CALLGTFTDKLIF. DNA of the CDR3: TGTGCCCTACTGGGGACCTTCACCGATAAACTCATCTTT.

This clone was seen repeatedly, ten times or more. It is likely a read error: a sequence one base away is far more abundant. The same CDR3 is also encoded by other DNA sequences in this sample. The rearrangement uses TRDV2 and TRDJ1, with D possibly being TRDD3 (5 bases). Germline matching of the DNA provided the J gene here, since TCRdb leaves it blank. This CDR3 is built from 17 residues. CDR1 is GEAIGNYY, CDR2 EKD, per germline. Trimming pared 3 bases from V and 3 bases from J, leaving 22 bases between. The CDR3 here is CACDPSRTGGYPDKLIF. The CDR3 bases are TGTGCCTGTGACCCATCACGCACGGGGGGGTACCCCGATAAACTCATCTTT.

For this clone: Only one base separates this from a far larger clonotype, so it likely reflects a read error. Other nucleotide sequences from this sample produce the same CDR3. The chain recombines TRDV1 with TRDJ1; weak D call: TRDD3 (6 bases). The J gene is not listed in TCRdb, so it was assigned here from a DNA match to germline. The CDR3 is 18 amino acids. In germline, CDR1 is TSWWSYY, CDR2 QGS. The CDR3 DNA sequence: TGCGCTCTTGGGGAATTAGAGCGGGGGAGGAGGTACACCGATAAACTCATCTTT. It translates to CALGELERGRRYTDKLIF.

This clone was detected a few times. The protein TCRdb lists belongs to a much larger clone and differs from this DNA's translation at residue 10, which points to a read error; the protein shown is made from the DNA. The J gene is TRDJ1, the V gene TRDV2; a weak D match, TRDD3 (6 bases). TCRdb supplies no J gene; here it was assigned by aligning the nucleotide sequence to germline. This CDR3 contains 16 residues. V was pared by 0 bases and J by 1 base, with 14 bases between. Looked up from germline, CDR1 is GEAIGNYY and CDR2 is EKD. CDR3 residues: CACDTLGRPCTDKLIF. The CDR3 DNA reads as TGTGCCTGTGACACCCTGGGGAGACCGTGCACCGATAAACTCATCTTT.

This clone has a handful of counts. A read error likely explains this, since a far larger clone differs by one base. The sample holds other DNA sequences that translate to the same CDR3. The chain recombines TRDV1 with TRDJ4; 9 nucleotides match TRDD3. Per germline, CDR1 TSWWSYY and CDR2 QGS. The length of the CDR3 is 19 residues. This CDR3 is CALGVSFPPRTGGDRPLIF. The DNA for the CDR3 is TGTGCTCTAGGGGTGAGCTTCCCACCCCGTACTGGGGGAGACAGACCCCTGATCTTT.

On this clone: A read error likely explains why the TCRdb protein, taken from a much larger clone, differs from this DNA's translation at residue 7; the protein shown is translated from the DNA. The gene calls are TRDV1 and TRDJ1; D ambiguous. Here the J gene was assigned by germline matching of the DNA, as TCRdb has none. This CDR3 comprises 15 residues. V shed 2 bases and J shed 2 bases, with 12 bases lying between them. Germline assignment: CDR1 TSWWSYY and CDR2 QGS. The CDR3 spells CALGEKVGRTDKLIF. CDR3 DNA: TGTGCTCTTGGGGAAAAGGTGGGACGGACCGATAAACTCATCTTT.

Regarding this clone: TCRdb records a much larger clone's protein for this DNA, with a difference at residue 18 that likely arises from a read error; the protein given is the translation of the DNA. The J gene is uncalled and the V gene is TRDV1; the D call TRDD3 from the table was never checked on the DNA. Germline assignment: CDR1 TSWWSYY and CDR2 QGS. The CDR3 has 19 amino acids. CDR3 loop: CALGGSTRRDSTYTDKLTF. CDR3 nucleotide sequence: TGTGCTCTTGGGGGCTCTACCCGTCGGGACAGTACTTACACCGATAAACTCACCTTT.

The table lists this clone with a few counts. It differs at one base from a far larger clone, so likely a read error. Distinct nucleotide sequences in the sample also encode this CDR3. V gene TRDV1 combines with J gene TRDJ1; no clear D. TCRdb offers no J gene call, so here the DNA was matched to germline to obtain one. The CDR3 totals 16 residues. Germline CDR1 TSWWSYY, CDR2 QGS. As DNA, the CDR3 is TGTGCTCTTGGGATCGAACAGCCCGCATACACTGATAAACTCATCTTT. Translation: CALGIEQPAYTDKLIF.

This clone was recorded a few times. TCRdb records a much larger clone's protein for this DNA, with a difference at residue 18 that likely arises from a read error; the protein given is the translation of the DNA. This rearrangement joins TRDV1 to TRDJ1; 12 bases line up with TRDD3. Assignment of the J gene here rests on matching the DNA to germline, because TCRdb gives none. CDR3 length: 21 residues. Germline values: CDR1 TSWWSYY, CDR2 QGS. The CDR3 region is CALGGFLAGTGGYYHTDELIF. CDR3 in DNA: TGTGCTCTTGGGGGTTTCCTCGCCGGTACTGGGGGATACTACCACACCGATGAACTCATCTTT.

This clone was counted between two and nine times. The translation of this DNA and the TCRdb protein of a much larger clone differ at residue 13, probably owing to a read error; the protein shown here is translated from the DNA. V is TRDV2 and J is TRDJ3; no clear D gene. The J gene comes from matching the DNA to germline here; TCRdb lacks it. Germline CDR1 reads GEAIGNYY; CDR2 reads EKD. The CDR3 spans 20 residues. Here the CDR3 DNA reads TGTGCCTGTGACCTCCTCTCGGACGTCCCCCGCTCCCGGGACACCCGACAGATGTTTTTC. This sequence encodes CACDLLSDVPRSRDTRQMFF.

Regarding this clone: The protein that TCRdb holds for this DNA derives from a much larger clone and differs from the translated DNA at residue 16, which likely indicates a read error; the protein shown here is translated from the DNA. This rearrangement joins TRDV1 to TRDJ1, with D maybe TRDD3 (5 bases). The J gene comes from matching the DNA to germline here; TCRdb lacks it. Trimming stripped 3 bases from V and 7 bases from J, with 33 bases between. Germline assignment: CDR1 TSWWSYY and CDR2 QGS. The CDR3 is 20 residues long. The CDR3 sequence: CALGDRHSVRGKVGRAKLIF. In DNA, the CDR3 is TGTGCTCTTGGGGATCGGCATAGCGTCCGAGGGAAGGTGGGGAGAGCTAAACTCATCTTT.

This clone was counted between two and nine times. TCRdb shows a much larger clone's protein in place of this DNA's translation, and the two differ at residue 9, likely through a read error; the protein shown is translated from the DNA. The V and J genes are TRDV1 and TRDJ1; no clear D. The J gene, not given by TCRdb, was assigned here from a germline match of the nucleotide sequence. Germline CDR1 TSWWSYY, CDR2 QGS. The CDR3 spans 14 residues. The ends were cut back, 1 base at V and 7 bases at J, with 13 bases in the middle. The CDR3 sequence: CALGEPHGRGKLIF. The CDR3, as DNA: TGTGCTCTTGGGGAACCCCATGGGCGCGGTAAACTCATCTTT.

This clone has only a few counts. A far bigger clonotype differs at one base, so this is likely a read error. The same CDR3 can be traced to other DNA sequences in this sample. The chain couples TRDV1 to TRDJ1, with 12 bases fitting TRDD3. No J gene was available from TCRdb, and it was assigned here by a germline match of the DNA. CDR1 and CDR2 from the germline V gene are TSWWSYY and QGS. The CDR3 is 23 residues long. Losses at the gene ends were 5 bases for V and 2 bases for J; bases not matched to a gene: 27. CDR3 sequence (DNA): TGTGCTCTTGGGAGAAGAGTAGTTACCCGAAAACTGGGGGATACTCCCAGTACCGATAAACTCATCTTT. Translating it yields CALGRRVVTRKLGDTPSTDKLIF.

Details on this clone: TCRdb's protein, taken from a much larger clone, differs from this DNA's translation at residue 19, likely owing to a read error; the protein displayed comes from the DNA. The J segment was not called; the V segment is TRDV1; the tabulated D call, TRDD3, remains unverified against the DNA. CDR3 length equals 20 residues. The V gene's germline CDR1 is TSWWSYY and CDR2 QGS. CDR3 DNA: TGTGCTCTTGGGTACCCCGCCTTCCTCGACTGGGGGATACTACCCGATAAACTCACCTTT. It specifies CALGYPAFLDWGILPDKLTF.

This clone was picked up a small number of times. This sequence is one base from a far larger clone and is likely a read error. Other DNA sequences from this sample encode an identical CDR3 as well. V gene TRDV2 combines with J gene TRDJ1, with D unclear. The J gene is not listed in TCRdb, so it was assigned here from a DNA match to germline. The CDR3 is 14 residues long. Germline CDR1 reads GEAIGNYY; CDR2 reads EKD. Trimming stripped 5 bases from V and 8 bases from J, with 20 bases between. The CDR3 spells CACVPGTEALKLIF. The DNA of the CDR3 is TGTGCCTGTGTCCCAGGTACCGAGGCCCTAAAACTCATCTTT.

As to this clone: A read error likely explains why the TCRdb protein, taken from a much larger clone, differs from this DNA's translation at residue 3; the protein shown is translated from the DNA. This chain uses TRDV1 with TRDJ1, with 10 positions matching TRDD3. TCRdb is silent on the J gene; assignment here came from matching the DNA to germline. Per the germline V gene, CDR1 is TSWWSYY and CDR2 is QGS. CDR3 size: 20 residues. In nucleotides, the CDR3 is TGTGCTCCTGGGGAAGACCGTATCCTTCTTACTGGGGGATACACCGATAAACTCATCTTT. Protein sequence: CAPGEDRILLTGGYTDKLIF.

This clone showed up just a few times. TCRdb pairs this DNA with a much larger clone's protein that differs at residue 11, likely a read error; the protein shown was translated from the DNA. The chain is built from TRDV1 and TRDJ1; 7 bases agree with TRDD3. Germline CDR1 and CDR2: TSWWSYY and QGS. This CDR3 region has 16 residues. Trimming took 2 bases from V and 6 from J; bases not matched to a gene: 12. The CDR3 region has the DNA TGTGCTCTTGGGGAAGATCTTTTTCTGGGGGCAAATAAACTCATCTTT. Protein product: CALGEDLFLGANKLIF.

To note about this clone: The mismatch at residue 13 between this DNA's translation and the TCRdb protein of a much larger clone likely reflects a read error; the protein shown is translated from the DNA. The J gene is TRDJ1, the V gene TRDV2; 8 nucleotides line up with TRDD3. The J gene is not listed in TCRdb, so it was assigned here from a DNA match to germline. Germline CDR1 and CDR2: GEAIGNYY and EKD. The CDR3 length is 18 residues. Trimming at V came to 1 base and at J to 3 bases, leaving 15 bases not matched to a gene. The CDR3 here is CACDTLLRESLGADKLIF. The DNA of the CDR3 is TGTGCCTGTGACACTCTCCTACGTGAGTCACTGGGGGCCGATAAACTCATCTTT.

This clone appeared many times. V usage is TRDV1 and J usage is TRDJ1; TRDD3 is a possible D gene (6 bases). This CDR3 region has 20 residues. V shed 0 bases and J shed 2 bases, with 25 bases lying between them. In germline, CDR1 is TSWWSYY, CDR2 QGS. As DNA, the CDR3 is TGTGCTCTTGGGGAACTCTGGGGCCCCTTCGTAGCCGGGGGGACCGATAAACTCATCTTT. It encodes CALGELWGPFVAGGTDKLIF.

The sample holds many counts of this clone. Other nucleotide sequences in the sample specify the same CDR3. CDR3 protein: CACDTLLGDTDKLIF. The CDR3 DNA reads as TGTGCCTGTGACACGCTCCTGGGGGATACCGATAAACTCATCTTT. The V gene is TRDV2, the J gene TRDJ1; TRDD3 matches at 9 bases. The J gene was missing in TCRdb and was found by matching the end of the DNA to germline. Germline values: CDR1 GEAIGNYY, CDR2 EKD. CDR3 length: 15 residues. Unmatched junction bases numbered 4, after V lost 1 base and J lost 2 bases.

This clone showed up many times. A far larger clone is off by one base, so a read error is likely. The same CDR3 also results from other DNA sequences found in this sample. This sequence joins TRDV1 and TRDJ1, with D possibly matching TRDD2 (5 bases). CDR1 is TSWWSYY and CDR2 is QGS in the germline V gene. The CDR3 consists of 12 residues. The CDR3 is CALFSSRDKLIF. DNA of the CDR3: TGTGCCCTTTTTTCCTCCCGGGATAAACTCATCTTT.

This clone was detected many times. V and J are TRDV3 and TRDJ1, with a tentative D call TRDD3 (6 bases). V was trimmed by 2 bases and J by 0 bases, leaving 37 bases between them. The CDR3 covers 22 residues. The germline CDR1 and CDR2 sequences are TVYSNPD and GDNSRS (reference sequence). The CDR3 region is CAFEDVRSPDYGGTRYTDKLIF. In nucleotides, the CDR3 is TGTGCCTTTGAGGACGTTAGATCCCCGGACTATGGGGGGACCAGGTACACCGATAAACTCATCTTT.

As concerns this clone: This likely reflects a read error, since a far larger clone is one base away. Other nucleotide sequences in the sample specify the same CDR3. The genes are TRDV1 and TRDJ2; TRDD3 matches 11 bases. The CDR3 runs 21 residues. Germline CDR1 is TSWWSYY and CDR2 is QGS. J was trimmed by 6 bases and V by 5 bases; bases with no gene match: 23. This CDR3 reads CALGFSYLQDLGDTRAAQLFF. The CDR3 region has the DNA TGTGCTCTTGGGTTTTCCTACCTTCAAGACCTGGGGGATACTCGGGCAGCACAACTCTTCTTT.

This rearrangement joins TRDV1 to TRDJ1; 12 bases align to TRDD3. TCRdb gives no J gene; it was assigned here by matching the DNA to germline. CDR1 TSWWSYY and CDR2 QGS come from the germline V gene. The CDR3 is 23 amino acids. The V segment lost 0 bases and the J segment 2 bases; nucleotides outside the gene matches: 22. The CDR3 DNA reads TGTGCTCTTGGGGAACTTACCCGCCCAGCCATTTTACTGGGGGATACTTATACCGATAAACTCATCTTT. It codes for CALGELTRPAILLGDTYTDKLIF.

About this clone: The protein held in TCRdb is that of a much larger clone and does not match this DNA's translation at residue 12, likely because of a read error; the protein shown is translated from the DNA. This chain links TRAV38-2/DV8 with TRDJ1, with 11 bases fitting TRDD3. No J gene was available from TCRdb, and it was assigned here by a germline match of the DNA. Trimming removed 0 bases from V and 0 bases from J; junction bases left unmatched: 22. The CDR3 is made up of 23 amino acids. Germline V gene data show CDR1 as TSESDYY and CDR2 as QEAYKQQN. In DNA form, the CDR3 reads TGTGCTTATAGGAGCGCGTTCATCTCCTGGGGGATACTCGCCCCCCCTTACACCGATAAACTCATCTTT. It codes for CAYRSAFISWGILAPPYTDKLIF.

This clone appeared a few times. With a far larger clone one base away, a read error is the likely cause. Other DNA sequences of this sample code for an identical CDR3. The chain couples TRDV1 to TRDJ2, with a weak D call TRDD2 (5 bases). The J gene, left out of TCRdb, was set here by checking the DNA against germline. Trimming left V 4 bases short and J 10 bases short, with 19 bases between. Germline values: CDR1 TSWWSYY, CDR2 QGS. This CDR3 is built from 15 residues. The CDR3: CALGVVGFPAGQLFF. The CDR3, as DNA: TGTGCTCTTGGGGTCGTTGGGTTTCCTGCGGGACAACTCTTCTTT.